The 32 T cell receptor beta chains listed next were all sequenced from one sample in a study of blood T cell repertoires in COVID-19. Repertoires were generated with immunoSEQ multiplex PCR, while TCRdb's copy carries only in-frame clones and drops some. The data show about 130,000 clones, around nine tenths seen once. The source material was peripheral blood. These receptors came from a man between 60 and 70 years old with COVID-19, enrolled during active disease.

The chain has TRBV6-5 and TRBJ1-4, with D possibly being TRBD1 (6 bases). The CDR3 has 15 amino acids. Trimming took off 4 bases at V and 2 bases at J, with 11 bases between the two ends. Germline CDR1 MNHEY, CDR2 SVGAGI. The DNA of the CDR3 is TGTGCCAGCAGTTCAACAGGGTTGACTAATGAAAAACTGTTTTTT. As protein: CASSSTGLTNEKLFF.

The DNA of the CDR3 is TGTGCCAGCAGCTTAGCGGAGTTTAGCGATGAGCAGTTCTTC. It specifies CASSLAEFSDEQFF. The rearrangement uses TRBV11-2 and TRBJ2-1; tentative D call: TRBD2 (5 bases). V was cut by 1 base and J by 8 bases, with 12 bases left in between. CDR1 is SGHAT and CDR2 is FQNNGV in the germline V gene. The CDR3 totals 14 residues.

The CDR3 sequence: CAFRPDRTNEKLFF. The DNA for the CDR3 is TGTGCCTTTCGTCCGGACAGAACTAATGAAAAACTGTTTTTT. This chain links TRBV10-3 with TRBJ1-4; D perhaps matches TRBD1 (6 bases). Germline values: CDR1 ENHRY, CDR2 SYGVKD. The V gene lost 11 bases and the J gene lost 1 base, with 14 bases spanning the gap. The CDR3 is made up of 14 amino acids.

V and J are TRBV30 and TRBJ2-7, with 8 positions matching TRBD1. CDR1 is GTSNPN and CDR2 is SVGIG in the germline V gene (reference sequence). V shed 4 bases and J 0 bases; nucleotides not matched to a gene: 5. This CDR3 spans 14 amino acids. The CDR3 loop reads CAWTPGGYSYEQYF. The CDR3 region has the DNA TGTGCCTGGACCCCAGGGGGCTACTCCTACGAGCAGTACTTC.

Details on this clone: The junction differs from germline at one of its ends, possibly a read error. The gene calls are TRBV7-7 and TRBJ2-1; 10 positions match TRBD2. The germline CDR1 and CDR2 sequences are SSHAT and FNYEAQ (reference sequence). This CDR3 region has 16 residues. This CDR3 is CASSLGLADSYNEQFF. DNA of the CDR3: TGTGCTAGCAGCTTAGGACTAGCGGACTCCTACAATGAGCAGTTCTTC.

A single count supports this clone. The chain employs TRBV3-1 (or the pseudogene TRBV3-2) and TRBJ2-7; no clear D gene. The V end lost 1 base, the J end lost 6 bases, and 4 bases lay between the germline ends. Looked up from germline, CDR1 is LGHDT and CDR2 is YNNKEL (reference sequence). The CDR3 totals 11 residues. CDR3 loop: CASSQVSEQYF. As DNA, the CDR3 is TGTGCCAGCAGCCAAGTTAGCGAGCAGTACTTC.

The V gene is TRBV30, the J gene TRBJ1-5; 12 positions match TRBD1. The CDR3 consists of 17 residues. Germline CDR1 GTSNPN, CDR2 SVGIG (reference sequence). Trimming cost V 0 bases and J 1 base; bases outside gene matches: 4. The CDR3 bases are TGTGCCTGGAGTGTAGGGACAGGGGGCCTCAGCAATCAGCCCCAGCATTTT. Translating gives CAWSVGTGGLSNQPQHF.

V is TRBV9 and J is TRBJ2-5; possible D gene TRBD1, 6 bases. This CDR3 has 15 amino acids. CDR1 and CDR2 from the germline V gene are SGDLS and YYNGEE. V lost 1 base and J lost 1, with 11 bases in between. Here the CDR3 reads CASSVQGTSQETQYF. The CDR3 region has the DNA TGTGCCAGCAGCGTACAGGGGACCTCCCAAGAGACCCAGTACTTC.

The rearrangement uses TRBV6-2 or TRBV6-3 and TRBJ2-3; perhaps TRBD1 as D (5 bases). The tail of the sequence fits TRBJ1-5 better, so the J call may be wrong. CDR1 is MNHEY, CDR2 SVGEGT, per germline. The CDR3 totals 13 residues. The CDR3 bases are TGTGCCAGCAGTTACTCGGAGACAGATACGCAGCATTTT. Residues: CASSYSETDTQHF.

In the case of this clone: The junction shows a germline mismatch at one end, possibly a read error. The chain is built from TRBV7-3 and TRBJ1-1; D is possibly TRBD1 (5 bases). CDR1 and CDR2 from the germline V gene are SGHTA and FQGTGA. The CDR3 is 13 amino acids. The CDR3 sequence is CTSSPQGNTEAFF. The CDR3 DNA reads TGTACCAGCAGCCCGCAGGGGAACACTGAAGCTTTCTTT.

This clone was seen only once. The rearrangement joins TRBV28 to TRBJ1-2; TRBD1 is a possible D gene (5 bases). Trimming left V 5 bases short and J 8 bases short, with 18 bases between. The CDR3 runs to 14 residues. CDR1 and CDR2 (germline): MDHEN, SYDVKM. The CDR3 region has the DNA TGTGCCAGCAGTCCGCGGGACGGCGGTAGGGGCTACACCTTC. Encoded protein: CASSPRDGGRGYTF.

The CDR3 loop reads CASSHREFSYNEQFF. The DNA of the CDR3 is TGTGCCAGCAGCCACCGGGAGTTCTCCTACAATGAGCAGTTCTTC. The V call is TRBV11-2, the J call TRBJ2-1; TRBD2 is a possible D gene (6 bases). Per the germline V gene, CDR1 is SGHAT and CDR2 is FQNNGV. Between the trimmed V and J ends, which lost 5 bases and 0 bases, there was a span of 11 bases. The CDR3 has 15 amino acids.

The gene calls are TRBV7-9 and TRBJ1-6; 9 positions agree with TRBD1. V lost 4 bases to trimming and J lost 7 bases; unmatched junction nucleotides: 5. This CDR3 is built from 15 residues. The germline V gene encodes CDR1 SEHNR and CDR2 FQNEAQ (reference sequence). The CDR3 coding sequence is TGTGCCAGCAGCTCGGACAGGGGCCGAAATTCACCCCTCCACTTT. Protein product: CASSSDRGRNSPLHF.

The V call is TRBV5-1, the J call TRBJ2-7, with 10 bases aligning to TRBD2. J gave up 4 bases and V 3 bases, and 7 bases lay outside the gene matches. Germline loops: CDR1 SGHRS, CDR2 YFSETQ. The CDR3 runs to 15 residues. The CDR3 DNA follows: TGCGCCAGCAGCTGGACTAGCGGAATAATTTACGAGCAGTACTTC. Translating gives CASSWTSGIIYEQYF.

CDR3 DNA: TGTGCCAGCAACCCCGGGACAGACTACACTGAAGCTTTCTTT. Encoded protein: CASNPGTDYTEAFF. The chain combines TRBV7-9 with TRBJ1-1, with 7 bases fitting TRBD1. Germline V gives CDR1 SEHNR, CDR2 FQNEAQ (reference sequence). The CDR3 is 14 residues long. V dropped 7 bases and J dropped 3; count of bases not matched to a gene: 8.

The chain carries TRBV12-3 or TRBV12-4 and TRBJ2-1; no firm D call. CDR3 size: 11 residues. V was cut by 4 bases and J by 7 bases, with 5 bases left in between. CDR3 in amino acids: CASSYYNEQFF. DNA of the CDR3: TGTGCCAGCAGTTACTATAATGAGCAGTTCTTC.

This chain joins TRBV5-4 and TRBJ2-1; tentative D call: TRBD2 (5 bases). V shed 0 bases and J shed 10 bases, with 8 bases lying between them. CDR1 SGHNT and CDR2 YYREEE come from the germline V gene (reference sequence). The CDR3 runs 12 residues. This chain's CDR3 is CASSLEGAEQFF. The CDR3 bases are TGTGCCAGCAGCTTGGAGGGAGCCGAGCAGTTCTTC. Drawing the rest from reference TRBV5-4 and TRBJ2-1, the complete variable domain is ETGVTQSPTHLIKTRGQQVTLRCSSQSGHNTVSWYQQALGQGPQFIFQYYREEENGRGNFPPRFSGLQFPNYSSELNVNALELDDSALYLCASSLEGAEQFFGPGTRLTVL.

Details on this clone: A junction end diverges from the germline sequence, so it may reflect a read error. The rearrangement joins TRBV7-9 to TRBJ2-7, with 11 bases aligning to TRBD2. This CDR3 region has 14 residues. Germline loops: CDR1 SEHNR, CDR2 FQNEAQ (reference sequence). The CDR3 spells CASSLAGGHYEQYF. CDR3 nucleotides: TGTGCCAGCAGCCTAGCGGGAGGACACTACGAGCAGTACTTC. The full variable domain, with the rest looked up from reference TRBV7-9 and TRBJ2-7, is DTGVSQNPRHKITKRGQNVTFRCDPISEHNRLYWYRQTLGQGPEFLTYFQNEAQLEKSRLLSDRFSAERPKGSFSTLEIQRTEQGDSAMYLCASSLAGGHYEQYFGPGTRLTVT.

The chain employs TRBV2 and TRBJ1-6; D might be TRBD1 (6 bases). V lost 6 bases and J lost 1, with 13 bases in between. CDR3 length equals 16 residues. Germline lookup yields CDR1 SNHLY and CDR2 FYNNEI. CDR3 in amino acids: CASSVQGRSYNSPLHF. The CDR3 coding sequence is TGTGCCAGCAGCGTACAGGGACGATCCTATAATTCACCCCTCCACTTT.

The chain carries TRBV30 and TRBJ2-7; the match to TRBD2 covers 7 bases. From germline, CDR1 is GTSNPN and CDR2 SVGIG (reference sequence). V shed 5 bases and J 3 bases; nucleotides not matched to a gene: 10. The CDR3 loop spans 14 amino acids. In DNA, the CDR3 is TGTGCCTGGGGCCCACGGGGGGATATCTACGAGCAGTACTTC. Translation gives CAWGPRGDIYEQYF.

A single count supports this clone. The CDR3 nucleotides are TGCGCCAGCAGCGAAATTTCCAGGGGCTTCTATGGCTACACCTTC. Amino acids: CASSEISRGFYGYTF. The chain recombines TRBV5-1 with TRBJ1-2; possible D gene TRBD1, 6 bases. CDR1 and CDR2 (germline): SGHRS, YFSETQ. Trimming shortened V by 4 bases and J by 4 bases, and 17 bases separated the two germline ends. The CDR3 is 15 residues long.

V usage is TRBV18 and J usage is TRBJ2-3; 14 bases align to TRBD2. The CDR3 has 19 residues. Germline V CDR1 and CDR2: KGHSH, LQKENI. V dropped 5 bases and J dropped 1; count of bases not matched to a gene: 11. This chain's CDR3 is CASSRPGLAGEGRTDTQYF. In DNA, the CDR3 is TGTGCCAGCTCAAGACCGGGACTAGCGGGAGAAGGGCGCACAGATACGCAGTATTTT.

The rearrangement joins TRBV15 to TRBJ2-2; 8 nucleotides align to TRBD1. Trimming took 0 bases from V and 8 from J; bases not matched to a gene: 5. CDR3 size: 15 residues. Germline CDR1 reads LNHNV; CDR2 reads YYDKDF (reference sequence). The CDR3 region is CATSREDRVEGELFF. CDR3 nucleotides: TGTGCCACCAGCAGAGAGGACAGGGTGGAGGGGGAGCTGTTTTTT.

The sample holds one count of this clone. The gene calls are TRBV3-1 (or the pseudogene TRBV3-2) and TRBJ1-1; D perhaps matches TRBD1 (5 bases). The CDR3 is 13 residues long. With 7 bases removed from V and 4 bases from J, the gap between germline ends came to 13 bases. Germline CDR1 is LGHDT and CDR2 is YNNKEL (reference sequence). CDR3 in amino acids: CASTAAGGTEAFF. Here the CDR3 DNA reads TGTGCCAGCACCGCGGCGGGGGGCACTGAAGCTTTCTTT.

V is TRBV9 and J is TRBJ2-1, with 8 positions matching TRBD1. Unmatched junction bases numbered 4, after V lost 1 base and J lost 7 bases. The CDR3 spans 14 residues. Germline loops: CDR1 SGDLS, CDR2 YYNGEE. The CDR3 is CASSVRDRINEQFF. The CDR3 DNA reads as TGTGCCAGCAGCGTACGGGACAGGATTAATGAGCAGTTCTTC.

In this sample, this clone turned up once. The chain joins TRBV19 to TRBJ2-7; 8 bases align to TRBD2. The V gene end was trimmed by 9 bases and the J gene end by 7 bases; junction bases not matched to a gene: 11. In germline, CDR1 is LNHDA, CDR2 SQIVND (reference sequence). The CDR3 spans 13 residues. The CDR3 DNA reads TGTGCCAGCTCACTAGCGGCCTTCGGGGAGCAGTACTTC. It yields the protein CASSLAAFGEQYF.

This chain connects TRBV19 to TRBJ1-3; no reliable D call. CDR3 length: 16 amino acids. V shed 7 bases and J shed 0 bases, with 16 bases lying between them. In germline, CDR1 is LNHDA, CDR2 SQIVND (reference sequence). CDR3 loop: CASTTTTASSGNTIYF. DNA for the CDR3: TGTGCCAGTACCACTACGACGGCCAGCTCTGGAAACACCATATATTTT.

This chain uses TRBV14 with TRBJ2-3; 9 bases are a match to TRBD2. CDR3 length: 16 residues. The V and J ends lost 1 base and 0 bases, in that order; junction bases with no gene match: 2. Germline V lookup: CDR1 SGHDN, CDR2 FVKESK. The CDR3 spells CASSQVAGDSTDTQYF. The CDR3 DNA follows: TGTGCCAGCAGCCAAGTAGCGGGGGATAGCACAGATACGCAGTATTTT.

The V call is TRBV11-2, the J call TRBJ1-3, with a weak D call TRBD1 (5 bases). CDR1 is SGHAT, CDR2 FQNNGV, per germline. The CDR3 contains 18 residues. Trimming removed 1 base from V and 2 bases from J, with 18 bases in between. CDR3 in amino acids: CASSLGPLTGLTGNTIYF. The CDR3 DNA reads TGTGCCAGCAGCTTAGGGCCCTTAACAGGCCTAACTGGAAACACCATATATTTT.

The chain recombines TRBV6-5 with TRBJ1-4, with 10 bases fitting TRBD1. Trimming cost V 7 bases and J 8 bases; bases outside gene matches: 10. This CDR3 has 15 amino acids. The V gene's germline CDR1 is MNHEY and CDR2 SVGAGI. The CDR3 DNA follows: TGTGCCAGCACACCTTCCGGGACAGGGGTAGAAAAACTGTTTTTT. It codes for CASTPSGTGVEKLFF.

The rearrangement uses TRBV18 and TRBJ2-1, with 12 bases aligning to TRBD2. The CDR3 sequence is 16 residues long. In germline, CDR1 is KGHSH, CDR2 LQKENI. V lost 5 bases to trimming and J lost 4 bases; unmatched junction nucleotides: 6. The chain's CDR3 is CASSVGLAGIYNEQFF. For the CDR3, the DNA is TGTGCCAGCTCAGTAGGACTAGCGGGAATTTACAATGAGCAGTTCTTC.

The CDR3 is CASSEGTGMDGYTF. CDR3 in DNA: TGTGCCAGCAGCGAGGGGACAGGAATGGATGGCTACACCTTC. V and J are TRBV21-1 and TRBJ1-2; TRBD1, the table's D call, was not compared with the DNA. TRBV21-1 is a known pseudogene. This CDR3 region has 14 residues.